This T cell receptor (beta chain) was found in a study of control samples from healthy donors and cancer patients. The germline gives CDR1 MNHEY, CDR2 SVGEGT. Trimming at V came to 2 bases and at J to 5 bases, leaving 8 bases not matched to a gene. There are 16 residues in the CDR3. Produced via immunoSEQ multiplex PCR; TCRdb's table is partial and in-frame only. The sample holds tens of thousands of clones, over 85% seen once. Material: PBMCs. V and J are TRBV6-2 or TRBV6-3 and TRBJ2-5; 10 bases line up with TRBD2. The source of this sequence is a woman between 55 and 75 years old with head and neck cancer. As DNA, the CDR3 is TGTGCCAGCAGTTACGGGAGCGGGAGGGTCATCGAGACCCAGTACTTC. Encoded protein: CASSYGSGRVIETQYF.